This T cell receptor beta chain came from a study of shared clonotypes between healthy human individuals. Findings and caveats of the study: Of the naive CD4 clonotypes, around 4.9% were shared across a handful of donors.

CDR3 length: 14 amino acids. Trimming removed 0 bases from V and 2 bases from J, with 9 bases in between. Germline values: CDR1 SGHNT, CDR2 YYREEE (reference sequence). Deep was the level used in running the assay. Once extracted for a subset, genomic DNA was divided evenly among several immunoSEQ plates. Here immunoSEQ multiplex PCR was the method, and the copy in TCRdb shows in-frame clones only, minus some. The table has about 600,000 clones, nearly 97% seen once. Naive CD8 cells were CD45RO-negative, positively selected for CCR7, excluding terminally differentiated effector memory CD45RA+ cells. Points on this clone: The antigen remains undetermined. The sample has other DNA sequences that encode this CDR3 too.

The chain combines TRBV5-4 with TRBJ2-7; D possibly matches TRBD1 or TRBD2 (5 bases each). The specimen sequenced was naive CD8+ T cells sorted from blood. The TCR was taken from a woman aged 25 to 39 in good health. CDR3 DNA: TGTGCCAGCAGCTTGGATCGGGGCCCCTACGAGCAGTACTTC. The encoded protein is CASSLDRGPYEQYF.